This entry lists 29 T cell receptor beta chains sequenced from one sample in a study of cytomegalovirus exposure and HLA in healthy donors (dated by TCRdb to 2016 to 2017). Library prep was done by the immunoSEQ multiplex PCR assay. For the multiplex PCR, a mixture combining 60 forward primers for TCR Vbeta segments and 13 reverse primers for TCR Jbeta segments was used. What TCRdb holds here is the immuneACCESS table cut down to in-frame rearrangements. Part of the clones is not present; checked against another copy, under half of the missing clones reflect an unresolved V gene, and the others are unexplained. The sample includes 150,000 or so clones, with approximately 80% observed a single time. Of the sample, about 13% is held by the ten largest clones. Sequencing used PBMCs. These receptors were collected from a man aged 35 to 55 in good health and CMV-seropositive.

V is TRBV25-1 and J is TRBJ2-2; no firm D call. V lost 8 bases, J lost 8 bases, and 9 bases lay in between. The CDR3 is made up of 11 amino acids. CDR1 is MGHDK, CDR2 SYGVNS, per germline. The CDR3 region is CASPTRGELFF. For the CDR3, the DNA is TGTGCCAGCCCTACCAGGGGGGAGCTGTTTTTT. The complete variable domain, with remaining parts taken from reference TRBV25-1 and TRBJ2-2, reads EADIYQTPRYLVIGTGKKITLECSQTMGHDKMYWYQQDPGMELHLIHYSYGVNSTEKGDLSSESTVSRIRTEHFPLTLESARPSHTSQYLCASPTRGELFFGEGSRLTVL.

This clone was seen a handful of times. The chain employs TRBV5-8 and TRBJ2-7; TRBD2 agrees at 14 bases. The germline CDR1 and CDR2 sequences are SGHTS and YDEGEE. V lost 5 bases and J lost 2; bases outside the gene matches: 3. The CDR3 loop spans 15 amino acids. The CDR3 reads CASRQGLAGAYEQYF. DNA of the CDR3: TGTGCCAGCAGGCAGGGACTAGCGGGAGCCTACGAGCAGTACTTC.

The chain couples TRBV5-1 to TRBJ2-7; D not certain. The CDR3 has 12 amino acids. Trimming removed 1 base at V and 5 bases at J, with 7 bases between. Germline CDR1 and CDR2: SGHRS and YFSETQ. The CDR3 is CASSLYKNEQYF. The CDR3 nucleotides are TGCGCCAGCAGCTTGTACAAAAACGAGCAGTACTTC.

The V call is TRBV7-2, the J call TRBJ2-1; 11 bases are shared with TRBD1. The V and J ends lost 5 bases and 5 bases, in that order; junction bases with no gene match: 8. In germline, CDR1 is SGHTA, CDR2 FQGNSA. The CDR3 covers 16 residues. CDR3 protein: CASSHEGTGGNNEQFF. The CDR3 DNA sequence: TGTGCCAGCAGCCACGAGGGGACAGGGGGAAACAATGAGCAGTTCTTC.

The genes are TRBV7-9 and TRBJ2-3; perhaps TRBD2 as D (6 bases). V was pared by 10 bases and J by 0 bases, with 14 bases between. This CDR3 has 14 amino acids. Germline V CDR1 and CDR2: SEHNR, FQNEAQ (reference sequence). CDR3 in DNA: TGTGCCACCGCTCTCGCGGGGAGCACAGATACGCAGTATTTT. Protein product: CATALAGSTDTQYF.

The gene calls are TRBV7-2 and TRBJ2-7; 9 bases fit TRBD2. The CDR3 covers 14 residues. Germline values: CDR1 SGHTA, CDR2 FQGNSA. J was trimmed by 6 bases and V by 6 bases; bases with no gene match: 9. The CDR3 DNA reads as TGTGCCAGCAGATCGGGACTAGCAGGCGCCGAGCAGTACTTC. This translates into CASRSGLAGAEQYF.

The chain joins TRBV6-1 to TRBJ1-2; tentative D call: TRBD1 (5 bases). Germline loops: CDR1 MNHNS, CDR2 SASEGT. The CDR3 is made up of 13 amino acids. V dropped 7 bases and J dropped 2 bases, with 11 bases sitting between them. CDR3 protein: CASKGALNYGYTF. CDR3 sequence (DNA): TGTGCCAGCAAAGGGGCCTTAAACTATGGCTACACCTTC.

The J gene is TRBJ2-1, the V gene TRBV18, with D possibly matching TRBD2 (6 bases). V was shortened by 6 bases and J by 15 bases, with 18 bases between the two germline ends. The V gene's germline CDR1 is KGHSH and CDR2 LQKENI. The CDR3 extends over 12 amino acids. CDR3 sequence reads: CASSQNTGERFF. CDR3 in DNA: TGTGCCAGCTCCCAAAATACGGGGGAGAGGTTCTTC.

The rearrangement links TRBV28 to TRBJ2-5; D unresolved. V was shortened by 6 bases and J by 5 bases, with 4 bases between the two germline ends. The CDR3 covers 10 residues. The germline gives CDR1 MDHEN, CDR2 SYDVKM. The CDR3 loop is CASRQETQYF. DNA of the CDR3: TGTGCCAGCAGGCAGGAGACCCAGTACTTC.

This clone was detected a few times. This chain joins TRBV7-2 and TRBJ1-3; 7 bases are a match to TRBD1. Trimming removed 5 bases from V and 0 bases from J; junction bases left unmatched: 4. Germline-derived CDR1 and CDR2 are SGHTA and FQGNSA. The CDR3 length is 15 residues. The CDR3 protein is CASSPGTASGNTIYF. The CDR3 coding sequence is TGTGCCAGCAGCCCCGGGACAGCCTCTGGAAACACCATATATTTT.

This clone has a handful of counts. V gene TRBV7-3 combines with J gene TRBJ2-5; TRBD1 might be the D (5 bases). The J call is in doubt because the DNA end fits TRBJ2-7 better. The CDR3 consists of 13 residues. CDR1 and CDR2 from the germline V gene are SGHTA and FQGTGA. The DNA for the CDR3 is TGTGCCAGCAGCCGCGACAGCAACTACGAGCAGTACTTC. Translating it yields CASSRDSNYEQYF.

V is TRBV28 and J is TRBJ2-7; tentatively, D is TRBD1 (5 bases). Germline V gene data show CDR1 as MDHEN and CDR2 as SYDVKM. There are 13 residues in the CDR3. The germline V and J ends were trimmed by 5 bases and 4 bases, with 12 bases remaining between them. CDR3 bases: TGTGCCAGCAGTGAGAGACAGCGATACGAGCAGTACTTC. It yields the protein CASSERQRYEQYF. The full variable domain, completed using reference TRBV28 and TRBJ2-7, is DVKVTQSSRYLVKRTGEKVFLECVQDMDHENMFWYRQDPGLGLRLIYFSYDVKMKEKGDIPEGYSVSREKKERFSLILESASTNQTSMYLCASSERQRYEQYFGPGTRLTVT.

V usage is TRBV4-1 and J usage is TRBJ2-5, with 11 positions matching TRBD2. This CDR3 spans 16 amino acids. V lost 1 base to trimming and J lost 5 bases; unmatched junction nucleotides: 6. Germline CDR1 reads MGHRA; CDR2 reads YSYEKL. The CDR3 bases are TGCGCCAGCAGCCAAGTAGCGGGAGGGGTGATGGAGACCCAGTACTTC. The encoded protein is CASSQVAGGVMETQYF.

This clone was counted only a few times. V is TRBV27 and J is TRBJ2-3; a weak D match, TRBD1 (5 bases). CDR1 is MNHEY and CDR2 is SMNVEV in the germline V gene (reference sequence). The CDR3 loop spans 14 amino acids. V was trimmed by 2 bases and J by 3 bases, leaving 9 bases between them. DNA of the CDR3: TGTGCCAGCAGTTTAACCAGGGAAACAGATACGCAGTATTTT. Translation gives CASSLTRETDTQYF.

The chain couples TRBV5-4 to TRBJ2-1; 8 positions agree with TRBD2. Germline trimming cut 0 bases from V and 8 bases from J; bases unmatched to any gene: 4. Germline CDR1 is SGHNT and CDR2 is YYREEE (reference sequence). The CDR3 is made up of 14 amino acids. The DNA of the CDR3 is TGTGCCAGCAGCTTGGCCGGGACTAGGGATGAGCAGTTCTTC. Translation gives CASSLAGTRDEQFF.

This chain connects TRBV30 to TRBJ2-2; 7 bases map to TRBD2. The CDR3 is made up of 13 amino acids. The V gene end was trimmed by 2 bases and the J gene end by 4 bases; junction bases not matched to a gene: 1. CDR1 and CDR2 from the germline V gene are GTSNPN and SVGIG (reference sequence). CDR3 amino acids: CAWSREGTGELFF. CDR3 DNA sequence: TGTGCCTGGAGTAGGGAGGGCACCGGGGAGCTGTTTTTT. Using reference TRBV30 and TRBJ2-2 for the parts outside the CDR3, the full variable domain is SQTIHQWPATLVQPVGSPLSLECTVEGTSNPNLYWYRQAAGRGLQLLFYSVGIGQISSEVPQNLSASRPQDRQFILSSKKLLLSDSGFYLCAWSREGTGELFFGEGSRLTVL.

The rearrangement uses TRBV30 and TRBJ2-3; TRBD1 aligns across 7 bases. This CDR3 spans 13 amino acids. In germline, CDR1 is GTSNPN, CDR2 SVGIG (reference sequence). V gave up 1 base and J gave up 11 bases; unmatched junction bases: 9. As DNA, the CDR3 is TGTGCCTGGAGTGCGGGACAGTTGAATTTGCAGTATTTT. Translated, it gives CAWSAGQLNLQYF.

The CDR3 sequence is CASSPIPGTSGHNEQFF. CDR3 coding DNA: TGTGCCAGCAGCCCCATTCCCGGGACTAGCGGACACAATGAGCAGTTCTTC. This chain joins TRBV7-3 and TRBJ2-1; 11 bases fit TRBD2. Germline V gene lookup returns CDR1 SGHTA and CDR2 FQGTGA. The CDR3 sequence is 17 residues long. Trimming cost V 5 bases and J 5 bases; bases outside gene matches: 11.

The chain uses TRBV5-1 and TRBJ1-2; TRBD1 matches at 7 bases. Trimming took 3 bases from V and 4 from J; bases not matched to a gene: 0. Germline V CDR1 and CDR2: SGHRS, YFSETQ. The CDR3 contains 12 residues. The CDR3 protein is CASSWDSYGYTF. In DNA, the CDR3 is TGCGCCAGCAGCTGGGACAGCTATGGCTACACCTTC.

The sample holds one count of this clone. The V and J genes are TRBV6-6 and TRBJ1-3; a weak D match, TRBD1 (6 bases). Germline V gives CDR1 MNHNY, CDR2 SVGAGI (reference sequence). The CDR3 totals 15 residues. The V end lost 4 bases, the J end lost 0 bases, and 10 bases lay between the germline ends. CDR3 sequence (DNA): TGTGCCAGCAGTTTGACAGGTCACTCTGGAAACACCATATATTTT. Its protein is CASSLTGHSGNTIYF.

This rearrangement joins TRBV27 to TRBJ2-2; D is undetermined. The CDR3 loop spans 13 amino acids. Trimming removed 3 bases from V and 5 bases from J, with 7 bases in between. Germline loops: CDR1 MNHEY, CDR2 SMNVEV (reference sequence). The CDR3 sequence is CASSFRGTGELFF. DNA of the CDR3: TGTGCCAGCAGTTTCCGAGGAACCGGGGAGCTGTTTTTT.

The chain joins TRBV7-2 to TRBJ2-7, with D possibly TRBD1 on 6 matching bases. The ends were cut back, 5 bases at V and 4 bases at J, with 15 bases in the middle. This CDR3 region has 14 residues. The germline gives CDR1 SGHTA, CDR2 FQGNSA. CDR3 sequence reads: CASSPENREYEQYF. DNA for the CDR3: TGTGCCAGCAGCCCCGAAAACAGGGAGTACGAGCAGTACTTC.

CDR3 sequence: CASSSRDRDTDTQYF. In DNA form, the CDR3 reads TGTGCCAGCAGCTCCCGGGACAGGGATACAGATACGCAGTATTTT. The V gene is TRBV7-6, the J gene TRBJ2-3, with 9 bases matching TRBD1. CDR1 SGHVS and CDR2 FNYEAQ come from the germline V gene. The CDR3 is 15 amino acids. J lost 3 bases, V lost 4 bases, and 5 bases had no gene match.

The chain has TRBV7-2 and TRBJ2-7, with TRBD2 matching 9 bases. Germline CDR1 reads SGHTA; CDR2 reads FQGNSA. Trimming cost V 4 bases and J 4 bases; bases outside gene matches: 8. The CDR3 is made up of 15 amino acids. DNA of the CDR3: TGTGCCAGCAGCTACACCGGGACTAGCCGATACGAGCAGTACTTC. Its protein product is CASSYTGTSRYEQYF.

The chain is built from TRBV6-7 and TRBJ2-7, with TRBD1 matching over 8 bases. TRBV6-7 is classed as an ORF, of uncertain function. V was clipped by 7 bases and J by 3 bases; unmatched bases: 8. The CDR3 consists of 14 residues. The CDR3 is CASKRDRRFYEQYF. CDR3 in DNA: TGTGCCAGCAAAAGGGACAGGCGTTTCTACGAGCAGTACTTC.

This chain uses TRBV7-2 with TRBJ2-1, with D possibly TRBD2 on 5 matching bases. Per the germline V gene, CDR1 is SGHTA and CDR2 is FQGNSA. Trimming removed 4 bases at V and 1 base at J, with 11 bases between. CDR3 size: 15 residues. This CDR3 reads CASSSTSLSYNEQFF. CDR3 sequence (DNA): TGTGCCAGCAGCTCCACTAGTCTGTCCTACAATGAGCAGTTCTTC. The full variable domain, with the rest looked up from reference TRBV7-2 and TRBJ2-1, is GAGVSQSPSNKVTEKGKDVELRCDPISGHTALYWYRQSLGQGLEFLIYFQGNSAPDKSGLPSDRFSAERTGGSVSTLTIQRTQQEDSAVYLCASSSTSLSYNEQFFGPGTRLTVL.

This clone has only a few counts. J is TRBJ2-7 and V is TRBV5-1; D not resolved. V gave up 0 bases and J gave up 7 bases, with 20 bases separating them. Per the germline V gene, CDR1 is SGHRS and CDR2 is YFSETQ. The CDR3 is 16 amino acids. The CDR3 bases are TGCGCCAGCAGCTTGGCCACCGGCGGCCCTACCGGGGAGCAGTACTTC. Translating it yields CASSLATGGPTGEQYF.

This clone was seen more than once but under ten times. The chain links TRBV7-9 to TRBJ2-5, with 9 positions matching TRBD1. The last part of the DNA fits TRBJ2-7 better; the J call may be wrong. Germline V lookup: CDR1 SEHNR, CDR2 FQNEAQ (reference sequence). The CDR3 is 15 residues long. DNA for the CDR3: TGTGCCAGCAGCTCCCCTGGGACAGGGTGGCACGAGCAGTACTTC. Protein sequence: CASSSPGTGWHEQYF.

The sample holds a few counts of this clone. V usage is TRBV6-5 and J usage is TRBJ1-2, with D possibly TRBD1 on 6 matching bases. Between the trimmed V and J ends, which lost 5 bases and 8 bases, there was a span of 15 bases. The CDR3 is 13 amino acids. Looked up from germline, CDR1 is MNHEY and CDR2 is SVGAGI. The DNA of the CDR3 is TGTGCCAGCAGTGGCCCACAGGGAATCGGCTACACCTTC. Amino acid sequence: CASSGPQGIGYTF.